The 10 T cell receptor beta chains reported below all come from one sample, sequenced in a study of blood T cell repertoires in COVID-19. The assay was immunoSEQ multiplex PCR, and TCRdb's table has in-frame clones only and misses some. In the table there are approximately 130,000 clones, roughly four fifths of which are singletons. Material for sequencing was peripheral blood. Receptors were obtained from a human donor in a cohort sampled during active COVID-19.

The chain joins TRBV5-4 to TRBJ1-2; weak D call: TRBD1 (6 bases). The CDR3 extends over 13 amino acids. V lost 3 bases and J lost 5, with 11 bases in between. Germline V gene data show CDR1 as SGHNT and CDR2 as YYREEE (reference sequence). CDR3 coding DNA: TGTGCCAGCAGCTCACAGGGTGGATATGGCTACACCTTC. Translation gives CASSSQGGYGYTF.

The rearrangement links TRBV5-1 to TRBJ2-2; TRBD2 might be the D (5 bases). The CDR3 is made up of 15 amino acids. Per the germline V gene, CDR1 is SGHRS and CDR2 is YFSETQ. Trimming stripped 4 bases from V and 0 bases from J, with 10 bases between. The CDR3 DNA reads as TGCGCCAGCAGCCCAGCACTAGCGAACACCGGGGAGCTGTTTTTT. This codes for CASSPALANTGELFF.

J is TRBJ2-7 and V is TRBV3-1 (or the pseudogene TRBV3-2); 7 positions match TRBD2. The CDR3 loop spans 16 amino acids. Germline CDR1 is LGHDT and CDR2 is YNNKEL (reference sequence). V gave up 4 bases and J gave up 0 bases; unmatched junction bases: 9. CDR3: CASSRGGGVSSYEQYF. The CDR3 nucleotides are TGTGCCAGCAGCCGGGGGGGAGGCGTAAGCTCCTACGAGCAGTACTTC.

CDR3 coding DNA: TGCGCCAGCGGGCCTGGGCCCTATGGCTACACCTTC. It yields the protein CASGPGPYGYTF. V and J are TRBV10-2 and TRBJ1-2; D unresolved. Deletions cut 8 bases from V and 4 bases from J, with 11 bases between. Germline CDR1 reads WSHSY; CDR2 reads SAAADI. This CDR3 is built from 12 residues.

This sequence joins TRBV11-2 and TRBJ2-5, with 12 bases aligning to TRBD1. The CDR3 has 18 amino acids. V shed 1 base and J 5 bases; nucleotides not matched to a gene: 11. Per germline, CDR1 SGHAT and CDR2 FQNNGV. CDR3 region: CASSLGLGRDRGLETQYF. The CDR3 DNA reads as TGTGCCAGCAGCTTAGGCCTGGGCCGGGACAGGGGGCTGGAGACCCAGTACTTC.

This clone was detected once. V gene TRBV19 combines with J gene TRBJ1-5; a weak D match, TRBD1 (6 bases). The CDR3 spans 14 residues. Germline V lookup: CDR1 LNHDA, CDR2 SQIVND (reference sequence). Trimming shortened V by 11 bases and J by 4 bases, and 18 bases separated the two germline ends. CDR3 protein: CAAGPDRKNQPQHF. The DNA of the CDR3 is TGTGCCGCTGGCCCGGACAGAAAAAATCAGCCCCAGCATTTT.

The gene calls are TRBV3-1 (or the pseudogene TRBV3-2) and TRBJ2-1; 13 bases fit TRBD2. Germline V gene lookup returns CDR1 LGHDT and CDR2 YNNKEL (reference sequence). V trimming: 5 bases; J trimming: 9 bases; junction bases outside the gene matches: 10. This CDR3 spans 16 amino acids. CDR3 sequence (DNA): TGTGCCAGCAGCTCGGGACTAGCGGGGCCGCTCGTTGAGCAGTTCTTC. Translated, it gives CASSSGLAGPLVEQFF.

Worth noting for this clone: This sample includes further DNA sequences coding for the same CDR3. Here the CDR3 DNA reads TGTGCCAGCAGCCCGGGGGATACGCAGTATTTT. Translating gives CASSPGDTQYF. The chain is built from TRBV14 and TRBJ2-3, with TRBD2 as a possible D gene (5 bases). The CDR3 sequence is 11 residues long. Germline lookup yields CDR1 SGHDN and CDR2 FVKESK. V was cut by 4 bases and J by 6 bases, with 5 bases left in between.

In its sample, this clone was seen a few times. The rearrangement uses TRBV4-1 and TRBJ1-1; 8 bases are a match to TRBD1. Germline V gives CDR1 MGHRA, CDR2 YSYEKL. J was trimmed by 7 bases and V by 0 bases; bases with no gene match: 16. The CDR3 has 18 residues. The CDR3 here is CASSQDRSPGQGLSEAFF. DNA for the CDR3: TGCGCCAGCAGCCAAGACCGGTCGCCAGGACAGGGTTTAAGTGAAGCTTTCTTT.

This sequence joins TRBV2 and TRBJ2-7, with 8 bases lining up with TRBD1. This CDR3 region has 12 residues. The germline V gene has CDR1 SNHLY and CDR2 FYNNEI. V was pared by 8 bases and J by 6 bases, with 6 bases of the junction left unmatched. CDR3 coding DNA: TGTGCCAGCGGGCAGGGGGCAGGCGAGCAGTACTTC. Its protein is CASGQGAGEQYF.